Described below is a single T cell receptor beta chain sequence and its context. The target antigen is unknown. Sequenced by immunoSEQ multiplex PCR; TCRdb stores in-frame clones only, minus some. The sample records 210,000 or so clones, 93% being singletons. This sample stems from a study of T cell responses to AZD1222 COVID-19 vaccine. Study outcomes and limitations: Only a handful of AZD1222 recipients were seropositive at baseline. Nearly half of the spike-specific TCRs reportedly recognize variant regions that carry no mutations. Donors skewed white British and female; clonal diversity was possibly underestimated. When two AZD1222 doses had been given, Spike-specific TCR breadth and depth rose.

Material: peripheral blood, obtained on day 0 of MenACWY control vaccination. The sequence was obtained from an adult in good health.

The CDR3 here is CASSLSGLHASTGELFF. The DNA of the CDR3 is TGTGCCAGCAGTTTATCGGGCCTCCATGCGAGCACCGGGGAGCTGTTTTTT. The chain carries TRBV27 and TRBJ2-2; D not certain. This CDR3 spans 17 amino acids. The germline gives CDR1 MNHEY, CDR2 SMNVEV (reference sequence). Trimming left V 0 bases short and J 4 bases short, with 15 bases between.